This T cell receptor beta chain stems from a study of blood T cell repertoires in COVID-19. The overall study: PBMCs, B-cell-depleted T cells, or T cells provided the cDNA or gDNA that made up the material.

Germline values: CDR1 ENHRY, CDR2 SYGVKD. The CDR3 is 13 amino acids. Trimming stripped 6 bases from V and 7 bases from J, with 15 bases between. Clinical history reported by participants formed the basis on which cohorts were assigned. Libraries were prepared by immunoSEQ multiplex PCR; TCRdb keeps only in-frame clonotypes and omits some of them. Here the sample spans over 200,000 clones, approximately 80% being singletons. The TCR originated in a man aged 35 to 55 who had recovered from COVID-19. V and J are TRBV10-3 and TRBJ1-1, with D uncertain. Sequenced sample: PBMCs or T cells enriched from blood (not recorded which). The CDR3 loop reads CAIRAGGASEAFF. CDR3 nucleotides: TGTGCCATCAGGGCGGGAGGAGCCAGTGAAGCTTTCTTT.